Detailed here is one T cell receptor beta chain. What it recognizes is unknown. Germline V gene lookup returns CDR1 SGHRS and CDR2 YFSETQ. The CDR3 sequence is 15 residues long. V was pared by 3 bases and J by 0 bases, with 10 bases between. The PCR had 60 Vbeta and 13 Jbeta primers. Clones were read by immunoSEQ multiplex PCR, and TCRdb kept only the in-frame ones, dropping some. The repertoire includes about 120,000 clones, approximately 78% of them detected once, and approximately 2% sits in the top ten. The data derive from a study of cytomegalovirus exposure and HLA in healthy donors. Whole-study findings and limits: Later analysis associated a missense DCLRE1C variant with TCR beta V- and J-gene trimming. Sequence variants that were highly shared formed a cluster that was likely a sequencing artifact. The authors listed 150 to 200 TCR beta chains as cytomegalovirus-associated. The study dropped some indistinguishable V segments, TRBV6-2 and TRBV6-3 among them.

The chain combines TRBV5-1 with TRBJ2-1; no reliable D call. Sequenced: PBMCs. This clonotype was sampled from a middle-aged man in good health and CMV-seronegative. This CDR3 is CASSYGSFSYNEQFF. The CDR3 DNA reads as TGCGCCAGCAGCTACGGTTCTTTCTCCTACAATGAGCAGTTCTTC.